Presented here are 4 T cell receptor beta chains from one specimen sequenced in a study of blood T cell repertoires in COVID-19. Method: immunoSEQ multiplex PCR; TCRdb's copy keeps in-frame clones and lacks some. The table lists about 47,000 clones, approximately 85% of them singletons. Sequencing input: peripheral blood. Receptors originate from a human donor with acute or convalescent COVID-19. The donor label of this sample is uncertain.

The chain combines TRBV16 with TRBJ1-5; D uncertain. V lost 2 bases to trimming and J lost 5 bases, with 7 bases between them. The germline V gene has CDR1 KGHSY and CDR2 FQNENV. The CDR3 is made up of 13 amino acids. The CDR3 nucleotides are TGTGCCAGCAGCCAACAGGCAGATCAGCCCCAGCATTTT. Amino acids: CASSQQADQPQHF.

J is TRBJ2-3 and V is TRBV10-3; D not certain. V lost 3 bases, J lost 3 bases, and 10 bases lay in between. Germline V gene sequence: CDR1 ENHRY, CDR2 SYGVKD. The CDR3 is 14 residues long. The CDR3: CAISDQTGTDTQYF. The CDR3 nucleotides are TGTGCCATCAGTGATCAGACTGGTACAGATACGCAGTATTTT.

V and J are TRBV5-6 and TRBJ2-3, with D possibly TRBD1 on 5 matching bases. The CDR3 contains 13 residues. Trimming removed 2 bases from V and 4 bases from J, with 8 bases in between. Germline values: CDR1 SGHDT, CDR2 YYEEEE. The CDR3 is CASSFPGPDTQYF. The CDR3 bases are TGTGCCAGCAGCTTTCCAGGGCCAGATACGCAGTATTTT.

The CDR3 protein is CASSLRVHGYTF. The DNA of the CDR3 is TGTGCCAGCAGTTTGCGGGTTCATGGCTACACCTTC. This chain joins TRBV28 and TRBJ1-2; D gene ambiguous. Germline-derived CDR1 and CDR2 are MDHEN and SYDVKM. This CDR3 is built from 12 residues. V was cut by 3 bases and J by 6 bases, with 8 bases left in between.